The 26 T cell receptor beta chains below were found in one sample sequenced in a study of blood T cell repertoires in COVID-19. This table comes from immunoSEQ multiplex PCR, and its TCRdb copy is limited to in-frame clones, with some not included. This table has roughly 260,000 clones, about 83% appearing once. The sequencing sample was made of PBMCs or T cells enriched from blood (not recorded which). These receptors all come from a middle-aged woman who had been exposed to COVID-19.

V usage is TRBV5-1 and J usage is TRBJ1-4; 10 positions agree with TRBD1. Germline-derived CDR1 and CDR2 are SGHRS and YFSETQ. The CDR3 is 15 residues long. Trimming cost V 4 bases and J 5 bases; bases outside gene matches: 5. CDR3 DNA: TGCGCCAGCAGCCCACCGGGACAGGGGAATGAAAAACTGTTTTTT. As protein: CASSPPGQGNEKLFF.

The chain joins TRBV27 to TRBJ2-5, with 8 bases fitting TRBD1. From germline, CDR1 is MNHEY and CDR2 SMNVEV (reference sequence). After removal of 5 bases from V and 4 bases from J, the junction contained 9 bases not matched to a gene. The CDR3 is 15 residues long. CDR3 in DNA: TGTGCCAGCAGTCCCTACCAGGGGGCAGGAGAGACCCAGTACTTC. It is translated as CASSPYQGAGETQYF.

This clone was detected only once. The chain is built from TRBV2 and TRBJ2-3, with 15 nucleotides matching TRBD2. Germline lookup yields CDR1 SNHLY and CDR2 FYNNEI. The CDR3 runs to 18 residues. Trimming removed 5 bases from V and 1 base from J; junction bases left unmatched: 7. Here the CDR3 reads CASSPGLAGGGGTDTQYF. In DNA form, the CDR3 reads TGTGCCAGCAGTCCGGGACTAGCGGGGGGCGGGGGCACAGATACGCAGTATTTT.

The genes are TRBV19 and TRBJ2-5, with a possible D match to TRBD1 (6 bases). V gave up 6 bases and J gave up 2 bases, with 13 bases separating them. The germline CDR1 and CDR2 sequences are LNHDA and SQIVND (reference sequence). The CDR3 totals 14 residues. In DNA, the CDR3 is TGTGCCAGTAGACTCAGGGGCGAACAAGAGACCCAGTACTTC. It translates to CASRLRGEQETQYF. The full variable domain, its missing parts supplied by reference TRBV19 and TRBJ2-5, is DGGITQSPKYLFRKEGQNVTLSCEQNLNHDAMYWYRQDPGQGLRLIYYSQIVNDFQKGDIAEGYSVSREKKESFPLTVTSAQKNPTAFYLCASRLRGEQETQYFGPGTRLLVL.

V and J are TRBV10-3 and TRBJ1-1; no firm D call. CDR3 length equals 15 residues. CDR1 is ENHRY, CDR2 SYGVKD, per germline. The V and J ends lost 0 bases and 4 bases respectively, with 12 bases between them. The CDR3 sequence is CAISESIGGLTEAFF. CDR3 nucleotides: TGTGCCATCAGTGAGTCGATCGGAGGACTCACTGAAGCTTTCTTT.

In its sample, this clone was seen once. The CDR3 DNA is TGTGCCAGCGACCTAGGGGGCGGGGAGCTGTTTTTT. This encodes CASDLGGGELFF. The rearrangement joins TRBV7-9 to TRBJ2-2; D is possibly TRBD1 (6 bases). Trimming shortened V by 8 bases and J by 7 bases, and 11 bases separated the two germline ends. CDR1 and CDR2 (germline): SEHNR, FQNEAQ (reference sequence). The CDR3 length is 12 residues.

The chain is built from TRBV6-5 and TRBJ2-7; D might be TRBD2 (6 bases). Trimming pared 3 bases from V and 7 bases from J, leaving 16 bases between. The CDR3 consists of 14 residues. Germline V gives CDR1 MNHEY, CDR2 SVGAGI. The CDR3 DNA reads as TGTGCCAGCAGTTATGGAGGGCTGTCTGAAGAGCAGTACTTC. Protein sequence: CASSYGGLSEEQYF.

The chain couples TRBV6-1 to TRBJ2-7, with D tentatively TRBD1 (7 bases). The CDR3 is made up of 15 amino acids. Germline CDR1 is MNHNS and CDR2 is SASEGT. V dropped 0 bases and J dropped 3 bases, with 12 bases sitting between them. The CDR3 sequence: CASSEADRRGYEQYF. DNA of the CDR3: TGTGCCAGCAGTGAAGCGGACAGGAGGGGCTACGAGCAGTACTTC.

The V call is TRBV3-1 (or the pseudogene TRBV3-2), the J call TRBJ1-2; 9 bases map to TRBD1. J gave up 4 bases and V 6 bases, and 6 bases lay outside the gene matches. CDR1 LGHDT and CDR2 YNNKEL come from the germline V gene (reference sequence). The CDR3 sequence is 14 residues long. The CDR3 DNA is TGTGCCAGCAGTCTAAGACAGGGGGTCTATGGCTACACCTTC. Residues: CASSLRQGVYGYTF.

The genes are TRBV7-8 and TRBJ2-7; 9 bases line up with TRBD2. In germline, CDR1 is SGHVS, CDR2 FQNEAQ. The CDR3 runs 16 residues. V trimming: 3 bases; J trimming: 3 bases; junction bases outside the gene matches: 9. The CDR3 bases are TGTGCCAGCAGCTTCGGGCGGGGGGGTATAAGCTACGAGCAGTACTTC. Translating gives CASSFGRGGISYEQYF. Full variable domain (rest looked up from reference TRBV7-8 and TRBJ2-7): GAGVSQSPRYKVAKRGQDVALRCDPISGHVSLFWYQQALGQGPEFLTYFQNEAQLDKSGLPSDRFFAERPEGSVSTLKIQRTQQEDSAVYLCASSFGRGGISYEQYFGPGTRLTVT.

CDR3 bases: TGTGCCATCAGTGGACAGCATAACTATGGCTACACCTTC. This gives the protein CAISGQHNYGYTF. The J gene is TRBJ1-2, the V gene TRBV10-3, with a possible D match to TRBD1 (5 bases). The CDR3 extends over 13 amino acids. The germline V and J ends were trimmed by 4 bases and 1 base, with 7 bases remaining between them. Germline loops: CDR1 ENHRY, CDR2 SYGVKD.

This sequence joins TRBV2 and TRBJ1-1; 9 bases are a match to TRBD1. The germline CDR1 and CDR2 sequences are SNHLY and FYNNEI. CDR3 length: 14 amino acids. V was pared by 10 bases and J by 3 bases, with 9 bases of the junction left unmatched. In DNA, the CDR3 is TGTGCCACCAAAGAACAGGGGGCGTACACTGAAGCTTTCTTT. This encodes CATKEQGAYTEAFF.

The chain joins TRBV28 to TRBJ1-1, with 10 bases aligning to TRBD1. The CDR3 is 14 amino acids. Germline CDR1 MDHEN, CDR2 SYDVKM. The J segment lost 5 bases and the V segment lost 6 bases, leaving 6 bases of the junction unmatched. The CDR3 region is CASSVGQGRTEAFF. The CDR3 DNA reads TGTGCCAGCAGCGTGGGACAGGGGAGAACTGAAGCTTTCTTT.

This sequence joins TRBV9 and TRBJ2-7; the D gene is possibly TRBD2 (5 bases). Per germline, CDR1 SGDLS and CDR2 YYNGEE. The CDR3 spans 18 residues. V was cut by 2 bases and J by 6 bases, with 27 bases left in between. CDR3 sequence reads: CASSVTGSESIRFSEQYF. The CDR3 DNA is TGTGCCAGCAGCGTCACGGGAAGTGAATCTATCAGGTTCTCCGAGCAGTACTTC.

This rearrangement joins TRBV18 to TRBJ2-1; 11 positions agree with TRBD2. The CDR3 is 17 residues long. Germline V gene lookup returns CDR1 KGHSH and CDR2 LQKENI. V shed 0 bases, J shed 2 bases, and the junction held 3 bases outside the gene matches. The CDR3 protein is CASSPPLAGGPYNEQFF. CDR3 nucleotide sequence: TGTGCCAGCTCACCACCATTAGCGGGGGGGCCCTACAATGAGCAGTTCTTC. The full variable domain, with the rest looked up from reference TRBV18 and TRBJ2-1, is NAGVMQNPRHLVRRRGQEARLRCSPMKGHSHVYWYRQLPEEGLKFMVYLQKENIIDESGMPKERFSAEFPKEGPSILRIQQVVRGDSAAYFCASSPPLAGGPYNEQFFGPGTRLTVL.

The chain uses TRBV27 and TRBJ2-7; 13 nucleotides match TRBD2. CDR3 length: 16 residues. CDR1 is MNHEY and CDR2 is SMNVEV in the germline V gene (reference sequence). With V trimmed by 5 bases and J by 4 bases, 8 bases remained unmatched. The CDR3 DNA reads as TGTGCCAGCAGTGACCGGACTAGCGGGGGATCGTACGAGCAGTACTTC. It codes for CASSDRTSGGSYEQYF.

The genes are TRBV15 and TRBJ2-7, with D possibly matching TRBD1 (6 bases). V was trimmed by 3 bases and J by 6 bases, leaving 18 bases between them. The CDR3 is 15 residues long. Per the germline V gene, CDR1 is LNHNV and CDR2 is YYDKDF (reference sequence). For the CDR3, the DNA is TGTGCCACCAGCAGTGGACAGACGGCTTCCCTCGAGCAGTACTTC. Amino acids: CATSSGQTASLEQYF. Variable domain in full (rest from reference TRBV15 and TRBJ2-7): DAMVIQNPRYQVTQFGKPVTLSCSQTLNHNVMYWYQQKSSQAPKLLFHYYDKDFNNEADTPDNFQSRRPNTSFCFLDIRSPGLGDTAMYLCATSSGQTASLEQYFGPGTRLTVT.

Written as DNA, the CDR3 is TGTGCCAGCAGTACTGATAAATACTATGGCTACACCTTC. The encoded protein is CASSTDKYYGYTF. This chain links TRBV27 with TRBJ1-2, with unresolved D. V lost 5 bases, J lost 3 bases, and 10 bases lay in between. This CDR3 spans 13 amino acids. The germline V gene encodes CDR1 MNHEY and CDR2 SMNVEV (reference sequence).

The chain combines TRBV5-1 with TRBJ1-2, with D unresolved. Trimming took off 0 bases at V and 4 bases at J, with 13 bases between the two ends. Germline CDR1 is SGHRS and CDR2 is YFSETQ. The CDR3 covers 15 residues. The CDR3 coding sequence is TGCGCCAGCAGCTTGGCTGGCCCCCCGTCCTATGGCTACACCTTC. This sequence encodes CASSLAGPPSYGYTF.

V and J are TRBV19 and TRBJ1-3, with TRBD1 identical over 9 bases. Germline-derived CDR1 and CDR2 are LNHDA and SQIVND (reference sequence). J gave up 0 bases and V 8 bases, and 2 bases lay outside the gene matches. The CDR3 consists of 14 residues. CDR3 sequence: CASRDRASGNTIYF. Written as DNA, the CDR3 is TGTGCCAGTCGGGACAGGGCCTCTGGAAACACCATATATTTT.

The rearrangement links TRBV19 to TRBJ2-2; 10 bases match TRBD2. Germline values: CDR1 LNHDA, CDR2 SQIVND (reference sequence). Trimming removed 6 bases from V and 6 bases from J; junction bases left unmatched: 4. The CDR3 has 14 residues. The CDR3: CASSGTSVAGELFF. The CDR3, as DNA: TGTGCCAGTAGCGGGACTAGCGTCGCCGGGGAGCTGTTTTTT. The full variable domain, with the rest looked up from reference TRBV19 and TRBJ2-2, is DGGITQSPKYLFRKEGQNVTLSCEQNLNHDAMYWYRQDPGQGLRLIYYSQIVNDFQKGDIAEGYSVSREKKESFPLTVTSAQKNPTAFYLCASSGTSVAGELFFGEGSRLTVL.

J is TRBJ1-4 and V is TRBV5-1; D gene unclear. V lost 0 bases and J lost 0, with 9 bases in between. Germline loops: CDR1 SGHRS, CDR2 YFSETQ. There are 16 residues in the CDR3. CDR3 nucleotides: TGCGCCAGCAGCTTGGTAGCAGACGCAACTAATGAAAAACTGTTTTTT. Protein product: CASSLVADATNEKLFF.

The gene calls are TRBV5-6 and TRBJ1-1, with 9 bases lining up with TRBD1. Germline trimming cut 3 bases from V and 2 bases from J; bases unmatched to any gene: 2. This CDR3 has 14 amino acids. Germline values: CDR1 SGHDT, CDR2 YYEEEE. CDR3: CASSWDRANTEAFF. In nucleotides, the CDR3 is TGTGCCAGCAGCTGGGACAGGGCAAACACTGAAGCTTTCTTT. Combining the CDR3 with reference TRBV5-6 and TRBJ1-1 gives the whole variable domain DAGVTQSPTHLIKTRGQQVTLRCSPKSGHDTVSWYQQALGQGPQFIFQYYEEEERQRGNFPDRFSGHQFPNYSSELNVNALLLGDSALYLCASSWDRANTEAFFGQGTRLTVV.

The chain links TRBV19 to TRBJ1-6, with D uncertain. The CDR3 contains 14 residues. Trimming took off 4 bases at V and 7 bases at J, with 11 bases between the two ends. Germline CDR1 LNHDA, CDR2 SQIVND (reference sequence). The CDR3 DNA reads TGTGCCAGTAGTACCTTGAGCGGGAATTCACCCCTCCACTTT. This encodes CASSTLSGNSPLHF.

V gene TRBV14 combines with J gene TRBJ2-3, with TRBD1 matching 7 bases. The trim removed 1 base at V and 10 bases at J, leaving 17 bases unmatched. Germline V gene sequence: CDR1 SGHDN, CDR2 FVKESK. The CDR3 length is 17 residues. The CDR3 spells CASSQGPGQNWKEAQYF. The CDR3 DNA reads as TGTGCCAGCAGCCAAGGCCCGGGACAGAACTGGAAGGAGGCGCAGTATTTT.

The rearrangement joins TRBV19 to TRBJ2-3; 9 bases line up with TRBD2. V shed 7 bases and J 8 bases; nucleotides not matched to a gene: 10. This CDR3 is 14 amino acids long. The germline V gene has CDR1 LNHDA and CDR2 SQIVND (reference sequence). The CDR3 DNA is TGTGCCAGTATTCGGCGGGGGGGCCTGGGTACGCAGTATTTT. Translating it yields CASIRRGGLGTQYF. Variable domain in full (rest from reference TRBV19 and TRBJ2-3): DGGITQSPKYLFRKEGQNVTLSCEQNLNHDAMYWYRQDPGQGLRLIYYSQIVNDFQKGDIAEGYSVSREKKESFPLTVTSAQKNPTAFYLCASIRRGGLGTQYFGPGTRLTVL.